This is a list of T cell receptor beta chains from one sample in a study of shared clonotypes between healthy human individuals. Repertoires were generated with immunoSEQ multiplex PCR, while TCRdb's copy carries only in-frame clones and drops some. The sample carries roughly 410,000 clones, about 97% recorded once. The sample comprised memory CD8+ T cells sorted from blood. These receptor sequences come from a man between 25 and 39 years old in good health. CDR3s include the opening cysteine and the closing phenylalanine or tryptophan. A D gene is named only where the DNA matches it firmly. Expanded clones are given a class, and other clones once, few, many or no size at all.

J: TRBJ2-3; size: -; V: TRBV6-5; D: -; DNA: TGTGCCAGCAGCCAGGGGGGGGCAGATACGCAGTATTTT; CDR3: CASSQGGADTQYF
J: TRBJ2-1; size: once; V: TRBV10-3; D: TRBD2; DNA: TGTGCCATCAGGAGAACTAGCGGGAGATTCGATGAGCAGTTCTTC; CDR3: CAIRRTSGRFDEQFF
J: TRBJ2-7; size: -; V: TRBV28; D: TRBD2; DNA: TGTGCCAGCAGTCCCTGGACTAGCGGCATCTCCTACGAGCAGTACTTC; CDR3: CASSPWTSGISYEQYF
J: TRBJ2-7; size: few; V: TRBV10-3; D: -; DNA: TGTGCCATCAGCGCCACTAGCAGCTCCTACGAGCAGTACTTC; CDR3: CAISATSSSYEQYF
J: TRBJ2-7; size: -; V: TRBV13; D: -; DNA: TGTGCCAGCAGCTACCCCGACGGGGAGGCGCAGTACTTC; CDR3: CASSYPDGEAQYF
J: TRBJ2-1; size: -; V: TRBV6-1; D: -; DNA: TGTGCCAGCAGTTTCACTAGGATTGAGCAGTTCTTC; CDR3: CASSFTRIEQFF
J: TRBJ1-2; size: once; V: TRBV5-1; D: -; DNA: TGCGCCAGCAGCTTGGGGCCTTATGGCTACACCTTC; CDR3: CASSLGPYGYTF
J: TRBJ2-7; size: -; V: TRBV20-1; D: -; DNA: TGCAGTGCTTCGCTCTCCTACGAGCAGTACTTC; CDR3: CSASLSYEQYF
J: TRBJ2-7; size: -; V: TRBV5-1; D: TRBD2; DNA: TGCGCCAGCAGCTCGACTAGCGGGAGATACGAGCAGTACTTC; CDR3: CASSSTSGRYEQYF
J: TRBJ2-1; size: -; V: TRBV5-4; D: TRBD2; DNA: TGTGCCAGCAGCTCCCGGGACTATCGTACGGATGAGCAGTTCTTC; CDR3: CASSSRDYRTDEQFF
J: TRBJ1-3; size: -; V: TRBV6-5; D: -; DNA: TGTGCCAGCGCCTTGGATTCGAGCTCTGGAAACACCATATATTTT; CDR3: CASALDSSSGNTIYF
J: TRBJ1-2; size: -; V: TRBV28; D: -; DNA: TGTGCCAGCAGTGAAGGGGGGGCAAGTGGCTACACCTTC; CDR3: CASSEGGASGYTF
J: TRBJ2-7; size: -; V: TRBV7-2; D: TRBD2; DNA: TGTGCCAGCAGCTTGGTAGCAGGGACTAGCGGGAGCTACGAGCAGTACTTC; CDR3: CASSLVAGTSGSYEQYF
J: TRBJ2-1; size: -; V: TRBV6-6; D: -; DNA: TGTGCCAGCAGCCGAGATGGGGCCCTCAATGAGCAGTTCTTC; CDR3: CASSRDGALNEQFF
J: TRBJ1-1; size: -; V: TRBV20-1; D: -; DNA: TGCAGTGCTAGGGGGACAGAAGCTTTCTTT; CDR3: CSARGTEAFF
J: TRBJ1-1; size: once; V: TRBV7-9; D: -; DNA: TGTGCCAGCAGCTTGGTGAACACTGAAGCTTTCTTT; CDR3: CASSLVNTEAFF
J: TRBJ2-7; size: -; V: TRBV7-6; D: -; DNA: TGTGCCAGCAGCCTAGGAGAGGGACGGAGCTCCTACGAGCAGTACTTC; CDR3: CASSLGEGRSSYEQYF
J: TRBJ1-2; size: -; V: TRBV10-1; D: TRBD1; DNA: TGCGCCAGCAGTGCCGGACAGGTGCCCTATGGCTACACCTTC; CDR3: CASSAGQVPYGYTF
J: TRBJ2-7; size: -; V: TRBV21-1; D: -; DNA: TGTGCCAGCAGCAAACGAGGACTAGCCCGACCCTACGAGCAGTACTTC; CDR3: CASSKRGLARPYEQYF
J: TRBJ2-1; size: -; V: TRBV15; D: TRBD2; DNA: TGTGCCACCAGCAGGTTCCTTAGCGGGGCTCCCTCCTACAATGAGCAGTTCTTC; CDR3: CATSRFLSGAPSYNEQFF
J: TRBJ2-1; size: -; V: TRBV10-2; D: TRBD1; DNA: TGCGCCAGCAGAAAGAGACCGACAGGGGATGAGCAGTTCTTC; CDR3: CASRKRPTGDEQFF
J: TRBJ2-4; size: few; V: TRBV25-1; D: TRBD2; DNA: TGTGCCAGCAATAAGTCAACACTAGCGGGAGAAAACATTCAGTACTTC; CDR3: CASNKSTLAGENIQYF
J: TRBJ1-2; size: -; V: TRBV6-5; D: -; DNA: TGTGCCAGCAGTTATGGTCAGCTATATGGCTACACCTTC; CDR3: CASSYGQLYGYTF
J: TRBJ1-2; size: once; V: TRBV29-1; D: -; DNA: TGCAGCTTTACCGACAGGCCCTATGGCTACACCTTC; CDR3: CSFTDRPYGYTF
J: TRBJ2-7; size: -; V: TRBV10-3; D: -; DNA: TGTGCCATCACCCGCGACTTATCCTACGAGCAGTACTTC; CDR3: CAITRDLSYEQYF
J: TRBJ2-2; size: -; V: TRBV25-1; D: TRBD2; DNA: TGTGCCAGCAGTGCCGGACTAGCGGGAGACACCGGGGAGCTGTTTTTT; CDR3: CASSAGLAGDTGELFF
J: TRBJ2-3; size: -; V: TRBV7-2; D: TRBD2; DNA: TGTGCCAGCAGCTTGACTAGCGGGAGGGATACGCAGTATTTT; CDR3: CASSLTSGRDTQYF
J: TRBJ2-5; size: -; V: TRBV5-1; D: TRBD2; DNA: TGCGCCAGCAGCCCCCAGGGGCGGGGGGACCAAGAGACCCAGTACTTC; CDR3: CASSPQGRGDQETQYF
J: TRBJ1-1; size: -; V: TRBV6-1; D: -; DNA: TGTGCCAGCAGGGGGGGGACTGAAGCTTTCTTT; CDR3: CASRGGTEAFF
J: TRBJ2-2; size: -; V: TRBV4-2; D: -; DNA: TGTGCCAGCAGCCAAGGCACCGGGGAGCTGTTTTTT; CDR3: CASSQGTGELFF
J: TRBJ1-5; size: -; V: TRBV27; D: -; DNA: TGTGCCAGCAGGGCGGACAGCCGCAATCAGCCCCAGCATTTT; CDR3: CASRADSRNQPQHF
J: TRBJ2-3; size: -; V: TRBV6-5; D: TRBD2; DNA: TGTGCCAGCAGTCCTAGCGGGAGGGGATCAGATACGCAGTATTTT; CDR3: CASSPSGRGSDTQYF
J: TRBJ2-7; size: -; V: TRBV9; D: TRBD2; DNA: TGTGCCAGCAGCGCCCGACTAGCGGGATCCCCCTACGAGCAGTACTTC; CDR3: CASSARLAGSPYEQYF
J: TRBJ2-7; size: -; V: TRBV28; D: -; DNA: TGTGCCAGCAGTTTAGGGGGCGAGCAGTACTTC; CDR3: CASSLGGEQYF
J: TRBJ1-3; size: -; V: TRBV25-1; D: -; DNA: TGTGCCAGCAGCCCCAGGGGACGCTCTGGAAACACCATATATTTT; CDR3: CASSPRGRSGNTIYF
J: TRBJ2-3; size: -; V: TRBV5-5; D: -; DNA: TGTGCCAGCAGCTCAGGGGATTTGGATACGCAGTATTTT; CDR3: CASSSGDLDTQYF
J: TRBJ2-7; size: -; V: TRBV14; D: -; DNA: TGTGCCAGCAGCCAAGAGTTTGTCTTCGAGCAGTACTTC; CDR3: CASSQEFVFEQYF
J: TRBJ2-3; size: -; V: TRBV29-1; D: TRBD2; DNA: TGCAGCGTTGACGCTAGCGGGAGCACAGATACGCAGTATTTT; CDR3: CSVDASGSTDTQYF
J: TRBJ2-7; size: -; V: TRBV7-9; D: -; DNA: TGTGCCAGCAGCTTAGCACCGGCACACGAGCAGTACTTC; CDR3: CASSLAPAHEQYF
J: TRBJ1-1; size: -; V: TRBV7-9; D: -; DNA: TGTGCCAGCAGCGAGAACACTGAAGCTTTCTTT; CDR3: CASSENTEAFF
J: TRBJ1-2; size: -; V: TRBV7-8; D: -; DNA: TGTGCCAGCAGCTTAGTTGTCGATTCTGTCTATGGCTACACCTTC; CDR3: CASSLVVDSVYGYTF
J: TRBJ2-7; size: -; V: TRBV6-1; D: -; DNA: TGTGCCAGCAGTGTCATGGAACTCTACGAGCAGTACTTC; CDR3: CASSVMELYEQYF
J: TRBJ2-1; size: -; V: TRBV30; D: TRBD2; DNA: TGTGCCCTAGGACTAGCGGGAGGAGCGGGAAGGGAGCAGTTCTTC; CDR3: CALGLAGGAGREQFF
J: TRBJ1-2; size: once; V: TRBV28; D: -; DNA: TGTGCCAGCAGTTTAGCCGATTATGGCTACACCTTC; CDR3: CASSLADYGYTF
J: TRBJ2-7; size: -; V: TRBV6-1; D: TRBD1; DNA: TGTGCCAGCAGTGGTTCGGACAGGGGCTACGAGCAGTACTTC; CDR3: CASSGSDRGYEQYF
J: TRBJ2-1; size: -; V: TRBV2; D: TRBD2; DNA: TGTGCCAGCAGTGCAAGGCTAGCGGGAGGCCCAATCTACAATGAGCAGTTCTTC; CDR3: CASSARLAGGPIYNEQFF
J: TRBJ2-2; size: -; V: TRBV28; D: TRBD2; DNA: TGTGCCAGCAGCCGACTAGCGGGAAGCCTACGCGGCACCGGGGAGCTGTTTTTT; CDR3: CASSRLAGSLRGTGELFF
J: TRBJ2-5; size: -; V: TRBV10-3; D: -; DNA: TGTGCCATCAGTGAGTCGAAAGGACAAGAGACCCAGTACTTC; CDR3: CAISESKGQETQYF
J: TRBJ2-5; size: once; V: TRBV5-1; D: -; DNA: TGCGCCAGCAGCTTGGGAGTGCGGCTTACTCAAGAGACCCAGTACTTC; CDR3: CASSLGVRLTQETQYF
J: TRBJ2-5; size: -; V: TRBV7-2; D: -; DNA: TGTGCCAGCAGTCAAACCCTAGCCCAAGAGACCCAGTACTTC; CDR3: CASSQTLAQETQYF
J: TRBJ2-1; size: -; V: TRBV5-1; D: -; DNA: TGCGCCAGCAGCTTTGGGTGGTTAAATGAGCAGTTCTTC; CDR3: CASSFGWLNEQFF